One and the same sample provided the 13 T cell receptor beta chains below, sequenced in a study of OX40 agonist ivuxolimab in advanced cancers. Sequenced by immunoSEQ multiplex PCR; TCRdb stores in-frame clones only, minus some. Of 20,000 to 30,000 clones in the sample, roughly nine tenths were seen once. Sequencing was performed on CD4+ or CD8+ T cells sorted from blood, taken in a trial of the OX40 agonist ivuxolimab. Receptors were obtained from an adult with an advanced solid tumor such as melanoma, head and neck, liver or kidney cancer.

The V and J genes are TRBV7-9 and TRBJ1-4, with D unresolved. CDR1 is SEHNR and CDR2 is FQNEAQ in the germline V gene (reference sequence). The V gene lost 5 bases and the J gene lost 6 bases, with 13 bases spanning the gap. CDR3 length: 14 amino acids. The CDR3 sequence: CASSAYTSDEKLFF. As DNA, the CDR3 is TGTGCCAGCAGCGCTTACACCTCTGATGAAAAACTGTTTTTT.

The chain combines TRBV5-1 with TRBJ2-7; the D is unclear. This CDR3 is 13 amino acids long. Per the germline V gene, CDR1 is SGHRS and CDR2 is YFSETQ. Trimming took off 5 bases at V and 0 bases at J, with 9 bases between the two ends. The CDR3 spells CASSRQSSYEQYF. The CDR3 DNA sequence: TGCGCCAGCAGTAGACAAAGCTCCTACGAGCAGTACTTC.

This chain links TRBV22-1 with TRBJ2-6. TRBV22-1 is a listed pseudogene. The CDR3 covers 17 residues. The CDR3 region is CPGSSYGEQSRANVLTF. Written as DNA, the CDR3 is TGTCCTGGGAGCTCGTACGGCGAACAAAGTCGGGCCAACGTCCTGACTTTC.

This clone appeared a single time. This sequence joins TRBV7-2 and TRBJ1-2; weak D call: TRBD1 (6 bases). The CDR3 has 14 residues. CDR1 and CDR2 (germline): SGHTA, FQGNSA. V was trimmed by 5 bases and J by 0 bases, leaving 10 bases between them. The CDR3 region is CASSPGVSNYGYTF. In DNA, the CDR3 is TGTGCCAGCAGCCCAGGGGTTTCTAACTATGGCTACACCTTC.

This clone has just one count. The V gene is TRBV19, the J gene TRBJ1-3, with 7 bases that match TRBD1. J gave up 2 bases and V 7 bases, and 5 bases lay outside the gene matches. The length of the CDR3 is 14 residues. Germline assignment: CDR1 LNHDA and CDR2 SQIVND (reference sequence). This CDR3 is CASTQGGPGNTIYF. The DNA of the CDR3 is TGTGCCAGTACCCAGGGGGGCCCTGGAAACACCATATATTTT.

The rearrangement links TRBV15 to TRBJ1-4; 11 nucleotides align to TRBD1. The germline V gene has CDR1 LNHNV and CDR2 YYDKDF (reference sequence). The CDR3 loop spans 19 amino acids. The trim removed 5 bases at V and 2 bases at J, leaving 13 bases unmatched. CDR3 amino acids: CATSGSGGDRGSTNEKLFF. The CDR3 DNA sequence: TGTGCCACCAGCGGCTCCGGAGGGGACAGGGGGTCCACTAATGAAAAACTGTTTTTT. Supplemented by reference TRBV15 and TRBJ1-4, the full variable domain reads DAMVIQNPRYQVTQFGKPVTLSCSQTLNHNVMYWYQQKSSQAPKLLFHYYDKDFNNEADTPDNFQSRRPNTSFCFLDIRSPGLGDTAMYLCATSGSGGDRGSTNEKLFFGSGTQLSVL.

This sequence joins TRBV7-2 and TRBJ2-3, with D perhaps matching TRBD1 (6 bases). Looked up from germline, CDR1 is SGHTA and CDR2 is FQGNSA. This CDR3 spans 14 amino acids. V gave up 2 bases and J gave up 7 bases, with 13 bases separating them. The chain's CDR3 is CASSLLTGTNTQYF. Here the CDR3 DNA reads TGTGCCAGCAGCTTATTAACAGGGACGAATACGCAGTATTTT.

The CDR3 reads CASSLSLEAGVNEQFF. DNA for the CDR3: TGTGCCAGCAGCCTGTCCCTGGAAGCGGGAGTCAATGAGCAGTTCTTC. J is TRBJ2-1 and V is TRBV7-8, with 8 bases aligning to TRBD2. Germline CDR1 is SGHVS and CDR2 is FQNEAQ. Trimming removed 5 bases from V and 6 bases from J; junction bases left unmatched: 12. The CDR3 has 16 amino acids.

V gene TRBV7-2 combines with J gene TRBJ2-1; D gene ambiguous. The ends were cut back, 5 bases at V and 2 bases at J, with 10 bases in the middle. CDR3 length equals 14 residues. Germline V CDR1 and CDR2: SGHTA, FQGNSA. The CDR3: CASSHDWTYNEQFF. Here the CDR3 DNA reads TGTGCCAGCAGCCACGACTGGACCTACAATGAGCAGTTCTTC.

The V gene is TRBV6-5, the J gene TRBJ2-1; perhaps TRBD1 as D (5 bases). The CDR3 has 13 amino acids. CDR1 and CDR2 (germline): MNHEY, SVGAGI. The germline V and J ends were trimmed by 6 bases and 2 bases, with 8 bases remaining between them. In nucleotides, the CDR3 is TGTGCCAGCAGAACGACAGCCTACAATGAGCAGTTCTTC. Its protein product is CASRTTAYNEQFF.

The table lists this clone with a few counts. The chain uses TRBV6-5 and TRBJ2-1; 8 nucleotides match TRBD2. Germline CDR1 reads MNHEY; CDR2 reads SVGAGI. This CDR3 contains 13 residues. Trimming removed 5 bases from V and 6 bases from J; junction bases left unmatched: 3. The CDR3: CASSQSGSNEQFF. In DNA form, the CDR3 reads TGTGCCAGCAGTCAAAGCGGGAGCAATGAGCAGTTCTTC.

Here the CDR3 reads CAWSVLSLKYNEQFF. DNA for the CDR3: TGTGCCTGGAGTGTACTGAGCCTAAAGTACAATGAGCAGTTCTTC. The chain carries TRBV30 and TRBJ2-1, with D hard to call. Trimming took 0 bases from V and 4 from J, leaving 13 bases between them. From germline, CDR1 is GTSNPN and CDR2 SVGIG (reference sequence). The CDR3 length is 15 residues. Variable domain in full (rest from reference TRBV30 and TRBJ2-1): SQTIHQWPATLVQPVGSPLSLECTVEGTSNPNLYWYRQAAGRGLQLLFYSVGIGQISSEVPQNLSASRPQDRQFILSSKKLLLSDSGFYLCAWSVLSLKYNEQFFGPGTRLTVL.

The J gene is TRBJ2-5, the V gene TRBV5-8, with 7 positions matching TRBD2. From germline, CDR1 is SGHTS and CDR2 YDEGEE. The V gene end was trimmed by 0 bases and the J gene end by 1 base; junction bases not matched to a gene: 6. CDR3 length: 16 residues. The CDR3 loop reads CASSLGAGEPQETQYF. The CDR3 nucleotides are TGTGCCAGCAGCTTGGGCGCGGGGGAACCCCAAGAGACCCAGTACTTC.